The 20 T cell receptor beta chains listed next were all sequenced from one sample in a study of blood T cell repertoires in COVID-19. Libraries were prepared by immunoSEQ multiplex PCR; TCRdb keeps only in-frame clonotypes and omits some of them. The sample has roughly 70,000 clones, about 83% seen once. Sequencing was performed on peripheral blood. These receptors came from a woman older than 75 with acute or convalescent COVID-19.

The chain combines TRBV5-6 with TRBJ1-4; D gene unclear. V lost 1 base to trimming and J lost 0 bases, with 13 bases between them. From germline, CDR1 is SGHDT and CDR2 YYEEEE. CDR3 length: 17 amino acids. CDR3 region: CASSLRGVFTTNEKLFF. CDR3 coding DNA: TGTGCCAGCAGCTTGCGGGGAGTCTTCACAACTAATGAAAAACTGTTTTTT.

The chain is built from TRBV9 and TRBJ1-4; the D gene is possibly TRBD1 (5 bases). CDR1 is SGDLS and CDR2 is YYNGEE in the germline V gene. V lost 1 base and J 8 bases, leaving 15 bases between the germline ends. This CDR3 is 15 amino acids long. The CDR3 DNA is TGTGCCAGCAGCGTAAAGGGGCAGGAATGGGAAAAACTGTTTTTT. It is translated as CASSVKGQEWEKLFF.

The chain combines TRBV5-5 with TRBJ1-5; D not certain. V lost 4 bases, J lost 7 bases, and 12 bases lay in between. The V gene's germline CDR1 is SGHKS and CDR2 YYEKEE (reference sequence). This CDR3 comprises 13 residues. CDR3 DNA sequence: TGTGCCAGCAGCCTTGGTGGGCAGCAGCCCCAGCATTTT. Translating it yields CASSLGGQQPQHF.

This rearrangement joins TRBV2 to TRBJ2-2; 7 positions agree with TRBD2. Germline CDR1 SNHLY, CDR2 FYNNEI. The length of the CDR3 is 16 residues. The CDR3 nucleotides read TGTGCTCAAACGAGGGCGGGGGTACCGAACACCGGGGAGCTGTTTTTT. This encodes CAQTRAGVPNTGELFF. The whole variable domain, filled in from reference TRBV2 and TRBJ2-2, reads EPEVTQTPSHQVTQMGQEVILRCVPISNHLYFYWYRQILGQKVEFLVSFYNNEISEKSEIFDDQFSVERPDGSNFTLKIRSTKLEDSAMYFCAQTRAGVPNTGELFFGEGSRLTVL.

The genes are TRBV2 and TRBJ2-2; D gene unclear. V shed 4 bases and J shed 6 bases, with 6 bases lying between them. This CDR3 region has 12 residues. The germline V gene encodes CDR1 SNHLY and CDR2 FYNNEI. DNA for the CDR3: TGTGCCAGCAGTGTCTCCCCCGGGGAGCTGTTTTTT. It encodes CASSVSPGELFF.

This clone occurred a few times. The chain is built from TRBV9 and TRBJ2-5; 10 bases line up with TRBD2. This CDR3 spans 16 amino acids. The V gene end was trimmed by 0 bases and the J gene end by 1 base; junction bases not matched to a gene: 3. Germline-derived CDR1 and CDR2 are SGDLS and YYNGEE. For the CDR3, the DNA is TGTGCCAGCAGCGTAGAGCTAGCGGGGGCCCAAGAGACCCAGTACTTC. The encoded protein is CASSVELAGAQETQYF.

The V and J genes are TRBV7-9 and TRBJ2-2; 7 positions match TRBD1. The CDR3 spans 13 residues. V trimming: 6 bases; J trimming: 6 bases; junction bases outside the gene matches: 4. Germline-derived CDR1 and CDR2 are SEHNR and FQNEAQ (reference sequence). The CDR3 sequence: CASRSTGAGELFF. The CDR3 nucleotides are TGTGCCAGCAGATCAACAGGGGCCGGGGAGCTGTTTTTT.

The CDR3 here is CASRPPSEETQYF. DNA for the CDR3: TGTGCCAGCAGACCCCCCAGTGAAGAGACCCAGTACTTC. The chain employs TRBV12-3 or TRBV12-4 and TRBJ2-5; D uncertain. Deletions cut 6 bases from V and 3 bases from J, with 11 bases between. The CDR3 runs 13 residues.

This chain joins TRBV7-2 and TRBJ2-7; TRBD2 aligns across 8 bases. The V gene's germline CDR1 is SGHTA and CDR2 FQGNSA. This CDR3 is 16 amino acids long. The junction had 15 bases not matched to a gene; V was cut back by 4 bases and J by 7 bases. CDR3 nucleotide sequence: TGTGCCAGCAGCTCCGAAAAGCGGGAGTCAGCCGAGGAGCAGTACTTC. Residues: CASSSEKRESAEEQYF.

The gene calls are TRBV29-1 and TRBJ1-5; possibly TRBD1 for D (5 bases). The CDR3 runs 13 residues. V was shortened by 4 bases and J by 3 bases, with 10 bases between the two germline ends. The germline CDR1 and CDR2 sequences are SQVTM and ANQGSEA. CDR3 protein: CSVVKGPNQPQHF. The CDR3, as DNA: TGCAGCGTTGTAAAGGGGCCCAATCAGCCCCAGCATTTT.

This rearrangement joins TRBV15 to TRBJ1-5; D remains unclear. In germline, CDR1 is LNHNV, CDR2 YYDKDF (reference sequence). Trimming cost V 1 base and J 1 base, with 8 bases left between them. This CDR3 comprises 15 residues. The CDR3 here is CATSRVIESNQPQHF. In DNA form, the CDR3 reads TGTGCCACCAGCAGAGTTATTGAGAGCAATCAGCCCCAGCATTTT.

The chain employs TRBV27 and TRBJ1-3, with D possibly TRBD1 on 5 matching bases. V gave up 5 bases and J gave up 4 bases, with 18 bases separating them. This CDR3 has 16 amino acids. Germline V gene data show CDR1 as MNHEY and CDR2 as SMNVEV (reference sequence). CDR3 sequence: CASSPLGGVGGNTIYF. CDR3 bases: TGTGCCAGCAGTCCTCTTGGGGGGGTAGGGGGAAACACCATATATTTT.

This clone turned up a few times. This chain uses TRBV28 with TRBJ1-1; D is ambiguous. The CDR3 has 12 amino acids. The V and J ends lost 0 bases and 11 bases respectively, with 10 bases between them. The germline gives CDR1 MDHEN, CDR2 SYDVKM. Here the CDR3 reads CASSLWSGDAFF. CDR3 in DNA: TGTGCCAGCAGTTTATGGTCCGGGGATGCTTTCTTT.

This chain uses TRBV30 with TRBJ1-2; no firm D call. CDR1 and CDR2 from the germline V gene are GTSNPN and SVGIG (reference sequence). The V gene lost 4 bases and the J gene lost 2 bases, with 11 bases spanning the gap. The CDR3 has 13 amino acids. CDR3: CAWNVEANYGYTF. The CDR3 DNA reads as TGTGCCTGGAATGTGGAAGCGAACTATGGCTACACCTTC.

The CDR3 nucleotides read TGTGCCAGCAGTCTGACTGAGAGCTCCTACGAGCAGTACTTC. Translated, it gives CASSLTESSYEQYF. The V call is TRBV5-5, the J call TRBJ2-7; D is ambiguous. Germline CDR1 and CDR2: SGHKS and YYEKEE (reference sequence). V lost 5 bases, J lost 0 bases, and 12 bases lay in between. The length of the CDR3 is 14 residues.

This clone has more than one count but fewer than ten. V usage is TRBV29-1 and J usage is TRBJ2-6; 11 bases line up with TRBD1. CDR3 length: 15 amino acids. CDR1 is SQVTM and CDR2 is ANQGSEA in the germline V gene. The V and J ends lost 6 bases and 4 bases, in that order; junction bases with no gene match: 5. CDR3 coding DNA: TGCAGCGTAGGACAGGGGGCAGGCGGGGCCAACGTCCTGACTTTC. Translating it yields CSVGQGAGGANVLTF.

The rearrangement links TRBV2 to TRBJ1-3; TRBD1 is a possible D gene (5 bases). Between the trimmed V and J ends, which lost 10 bases and 0 bases, there was a span of 19 bases. This CDR3 has 16 amino acids. Germline loops: CDR1 SNHLY, CDR2 FYNNEI. The CDR3 DNA follows: TGTGCCACCGCCCGGAGCAGGGATTTCTCTGGAAACACCATATATTTT. It codes for CATARSRDFSGNTIYF.

The J gene is TRBJ2-2, the V gene TRBV19; perhaps TRBD2 as D (6 bases). CDR3 size: 14 residues. Trimming pared 7 bases from V and 6 bases from J, leaving 15 bases between. Germline CDR1 LNHDA, CDR2 SQIVND (reference sequence). CDR3 coding DNA: TGTGCCAGTATGGGACTCTTCTGGGCCGGGGAGCTGTTTTTT. This encodes CASMGLFWAGELFF.

The rearrangement joins TRBV2 to TRBJ1-6; no reliable D call. Per germline, CDR1 SNHLY and CDR2 FYNNEI. There are 15 residues in the CDR3. The V end was cut by 6 bases, the J end by 6 bases, with 15 bases between. The CDR3 nucleotides are TGTGCCAGCAGCCCCGGGAGGGATCCTAATTCACCCCTCCACTTT. Its translation is CASSPGRDPNSPLHF.

This clone was seen a handful of times. This rearrangement joins TRBV7-9 to TRBJ2-3; D is unclear. CDR3 length: 13 residues. Germline V gives CDR1 SEHNR, CDR2 FQNEAQ (reference sequence). V lost 5 bases to trimming and J lost 2 bases, with 8 bases between them. The CDR3 reads CASSTGATDTQYF. The CDR3 DNA reads as TGTGCCAGCAGCACCGGAGCCACAGATACGCAGTATTTT.